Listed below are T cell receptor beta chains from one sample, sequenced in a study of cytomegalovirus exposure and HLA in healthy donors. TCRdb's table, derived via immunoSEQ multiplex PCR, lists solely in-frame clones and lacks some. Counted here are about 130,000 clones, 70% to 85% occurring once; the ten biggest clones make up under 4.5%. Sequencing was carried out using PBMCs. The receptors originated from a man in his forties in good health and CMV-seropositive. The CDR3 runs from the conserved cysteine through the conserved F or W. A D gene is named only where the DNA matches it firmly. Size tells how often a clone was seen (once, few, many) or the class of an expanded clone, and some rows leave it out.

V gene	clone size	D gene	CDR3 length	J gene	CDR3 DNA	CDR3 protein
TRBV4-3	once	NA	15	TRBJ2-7	TGCGCCAGCAGCCAGTCGCTGGCGGGACCCTACGAGCAGTACTTC	CASSQSLAGPYEQYF
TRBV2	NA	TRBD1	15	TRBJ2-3	TGTGCCAGCAGGAGGGACAGGGGGTTCCCAGATACGCAGTATTTT	CASRRDRGFPDTQYF
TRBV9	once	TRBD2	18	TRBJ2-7	TGTGCCAGCAGCGTAGGGGAGGCGAGCGGGAGTCTTCCCTACGAGCAGTACTTC	CASSVGEASGSLPYEQYF
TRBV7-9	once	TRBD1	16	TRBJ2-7	TGTGCCAGCAGCACCCGGGGACAGGGGGCTATCTACGAGCAGTACTTC	CASSTRGQGAIYEQYF
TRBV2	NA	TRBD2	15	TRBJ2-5	TGTGCCAGCAGCAGAGGGACTATCAGACAAGAGACCCAGTACTTC	CASSRGTIRQETQYF
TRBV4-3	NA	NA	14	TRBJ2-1	TGCGCCAGCAGCCAAGTCGGCTCAGGCAATGAGCAGTTCTTC	CASSQVGSGNEQFF
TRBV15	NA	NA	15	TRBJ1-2	TGTGCCACCAGCAGAGATGACAGATTTCCCTATGGCTACACCTTC	CATSRDDRFPYGYTF
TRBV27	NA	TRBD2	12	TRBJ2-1	TGTGCCAGCAGTTTATCCGGGACTACAGAGTTCTTC	CASSLSGTTEFF
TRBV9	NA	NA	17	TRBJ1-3	TGTGCCAGCAGCGTAGCTACGGGGGGTAATACGGGAAACACCATATATTTT	CASSVATGGNTGNTIYF
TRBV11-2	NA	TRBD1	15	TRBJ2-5	TGTGCCAGCAGCTTAGGGGCCAGGGGGCAAGAGACCCAGTACTTC	CASSLGARGQETQYF
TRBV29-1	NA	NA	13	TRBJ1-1	TGCAGCGTTGATAAGGGAGTAAGGACTGAAGCTTTCTTT	CSVDKGVRTEAFF
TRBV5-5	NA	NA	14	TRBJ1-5	TGTGCCAGCAGCGCGGCAGGGGGCAATCAGCCCCAGCATTTT	CASSAAGGNQPQHF
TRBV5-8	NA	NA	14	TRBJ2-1	TGTGCCAGCAGCTTGGGTTTTGCGGAAAATGAGCAGTTCTTC	CASSLGFAENEQFF
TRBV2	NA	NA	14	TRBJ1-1	TGTGCCAGCAGTGTCCTCGGACAAGACACTGAAGCTTTCTTT	CASSVLGQDTEAFF
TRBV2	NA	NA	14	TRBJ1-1	TGTGCCAGCAGTGAAGCGCGGAGGGGCACTGAAGCTTTCTTT	CASSEARRGTEAFF
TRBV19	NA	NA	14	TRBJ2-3	TGTGCCAGTAACAATGGGCAGCCTACAGATACGCAGTATTTT	CASNNGQPTDTQYF